This T cell receptor beta chain was documented in a study of T cells in localized non-small cell lung cancer. The study's findings and limits: A median of 57 clones ranked among the top 100 in tumor appeared in adjacent lung. Uninvolved adjacent lung, not tumor, had the highest T cell clonality.

A remark on this clone: Its specificity is not known.

Investigators took adjacent lung free of atypia at least 2 cm from the tumor margin. The CDR3 has 17 amino acids. Per the germline V gene, CDR1 is KGHSH and CDR2 is LQKENI. V was cut by 1 base and J by 2 bases, with 17 bases left in between. Data came from immunoSEQ multiplex PCR; TCRdb stores just in-frame clones and leaves some out. The table includes fewer than 1,500 clones, 20% to 30% detected once. The TCR was taken from a man aged 40 to 70 with stage II squamous cell lung carcinoma. Sample: normal lung tissue next to the tumor, taken before any cancer treatment. The chain joins TRBV18 to TRBJ1-2; tentative D call: TRBD1 (6 bases). CDR3 coding DNA: TGTGCCAGCTCACCACTTAGCTTGGGGGCGGCAAACTATGGCTACACCTTC. This encodes CASSPLSLGAANYGYTF.